A selection of T cell receptor beta chains follows, all from one sample in a study of blood T cell repertoires in COVID-19. The table came from immunoSEQ multiplex PCR; TCRdb's copy has only in-frame clones and leaves some out. The top ten clones hold less than 5% of a sample with roughly 220,000 clones, approximately 86% of them seen once. The specimen was PBMCs or T cells enriched from blood (not recorded which). All receptors derive from a woman between 40 and 55 years old with acute COVID-19. CDR3s leave out the opening cysteine and the closing phenylalanine or tryptophan.

j_call: TRBJ1-1; v_call: TRBV15; cdr3_aa: ATSSSGFGTHYTEAF
j_call: TRBJ2-1; v_call: TRBV7-8; cdr3_aa: ASSPEGARSYNEQF
j_call: TRBJ2-5; v_call: TRBV7-2; cdr3_aa: ASKGGKFFAETQY
j_call: TRBJ2-1; v_call: TRBV7-9; cdr3_aa: ASSRKREPSYEQF
j_call: TRBJ2-1; v_call: TRBV6-5; cdr3_aa: ASSYAGNNEQF
j_call: TRBJ2-1; v_call: TRBV28; cdr3_aa: ATLPGGSGNEQF
j_call: TRBJ2-4; v_call: TRBV7-9; cdr3_aa: ASIRTSGTLAKNIQY
j_call: TRBJ2-6; v_call: TRBV5-6; cdr3_aa: ASGSGTGTGANVLT
j_call: TRBJ2-1; v_call: TRBV5-1; cdr3_aa: ASSFGGSSYNEQF
j_call: TRBJ1-1; v_call: TRBV5-4; cdr3_aa: ASSSGQVTEAF
j_call: TRBJ1-1; v_call: TRBV9; cdr3_aa: ASSAGTGGNTEAF
j_call: TRBJ1-1; v_call: TRBV30; cdr3_aa: AWSPRSEAF
j_call: TRBJ2-7; v_call: TRBV30; cdr3_aa: AWKAVTEQY
j_call: TRBJ2-7; v_call: TRBV18; cdr3_aa: ASSRDYEQY
j_call: TRBJ1-1; v_call: TRBV19; cdr3_aa: ASSIGRGTEAF
j_call: TRBJ1-5; v_call: TRBV7-6; cdr3_aa: ASSPGTENQPQH
j_call: TRBJ1-6; v_call: TRBV30; cdr3_aa: AWSGLGTFASPLH
j_call: TRBJ2-5; v_call: TRBV7-2; cdr3_aa: ASSFSAGETQY
j_call: TRBJ2-5; v_call: TRBV6-5; cdr3_aa: ASSPQPGGAQY
j_call: TRBJ2-1; v_call: TRBV27; cdr3_aa: ASSLGTSGRNEQF
j_call: TRBJ1-2; v_call: TRBV5-4; cdr3_aa: ASSLPETGYGYT
j_call: TRBJ2-3; v_call: TRBV2; cdr3_aa: ASRLGRDTQY
j_call: TRBJ2-3; v_call: TRBV12-3/TRBV12-4; cdr3_aa: ASSHGSTDTQY
j_call: TRBJ1-2; v_call: TRBV7-2; cdr3_aa: ASSLSLRDRGGYT
j_call: TRBJ2-1; v_call: TRBV7-2; cdr3_aa: ASSLVGTRRNNEQF
j_call: TRBJ1-1; v_call: TRBV29-1; cdr3_aa: SVQDRGSLMNTEAF
j_call: TRBJ1-2; v_call: TRBV3-1/TRBV3-2; cdr3_aa: ASSQELYGVDYGYT
j_call: TRBJ2-1; v_call: TRBV7-6; cdr3_aa: ASSLIAYNEQF
j_call: TRBJ1-1; v_call: TRBV5-1; cdr3_aa: ASSFYPTGEFVTEAF